The 17 T cell receptor beta chains given below trace back to one sample, sequenced in a study of technical replicates of blood from a handful of donors. Repertoires were generated with immunoSEQ multiplex PCR, while TCRdb's copy carries only in-frame clones and drops some. The repertoire holds roughly 80,000 clones, with over 75% as singletons. The sample taken for sequencing was T cells isolated from PBMCs. The receptors derive from a human donor in good health.

A remark on this clone: Other nucleotide sequences in the sample specify the same CDR3. The rearrangement uses TRBV7-8 and TRBJ2-7; 8 bases agree with TRBD2. The CDR3 totals 14 residues. J was trimmed by 3 bases and V by 1 base; bases with no gene match: 2. Looked up from germline, CDR1 is SGHVS and CDR2 is FQNEAQ. In nucleotides, the CDR3 is TGTGCCAGCAGCTTAGTAGCGGGATACTACGAGCAGTACTTC. Amino acid sequence: CASSLVAGYYEQYF.

V usage is TRBV6-5 and J usage is TRBJ2-3, with D perhaps TRBD2 (6 bases). The CDR3 loop spans 14 amino acids. The V gene lost 5 bases and the J gene lost 3 bases, with 12 bases spanning the gap. The germline V gene encodes CDR1 MNHEY and CDR2 SVGAGI. In nucleotides, the CDR3 is TGTGCCAGCAGTCGGGGAGGAGAGACAGATACGCAGTATTTT. Translated: CASSRGGETDTQYF.

The chain links TRBV2 to TRBJ2-3; D not resolved. Trimming stripped 5 bases from V and 5 bases from J, with 5 bases between. Germline-derived CDR1 and CDR2 are SNHLY and FYNNEI. The CDR3 is 11 amino acids. CDR3 DNA: TGTGCCAGCAGTCCTTTAGATACGCAGTATTTT. It codes for CASSPLDTQYF.

This sequence joins TRBV9 and TRBJ2-7, with D hard to call. Germline CDR1 and CDR2: SGDLS and YYNGEE. V dropped 4 bases and J dropped 0 bases, with 8 bases sitting between them. The CDR3 runs 13 residues. The CDR3 DNA sequence: TGTGCCAGCAGCCGAGATACCTCCTACGAGCAGTACTTC. Residues: CASSRDTSYEQYF.

The chain combines TRBV7-9 with TRBJ1-2; 7 bases align to TRBD1. The germline CDR1 and CDR2 sequences are SEHNR and FQNEAQ (reference sequence). The CDR3 loop spans 12 amino acids. V shed 5 bases, J shed 8 bases, and the junction held 5 bases outside the gene matches. The CDR3 coding sequence is TGTGCCAGCAGCCCAGGGGGGATCGGCTACACCTTC. Encoded protein: CASSPGGIGYTF. The full variable domain, completed using reference TRBV7-9 and TRBJ1-2, is DTGVSQNPRHKITKRGQNVTFRCDPISEHNRLYWYRQTLGQGPEFLTYFQNEAQLEKSRLLSDRFSAERPKGSFSTLEIQRTEQGDSAMYLCASSPGGIGYTFGSGTRLTVV.

The chain employs TRBV5-1 and TRBJ2-7; 7 bases agree with TRBD1. The CDR3 runs 15 residues. V lost 5 bases to trimming and J lost 5 bases; unmatched junction nucleotides: 13. Germline V lookup: CDR1 SGHRS, CDR2 YFSETQ. CDR3 loop: CASRLEGAQSHEQYF. Written as DNA, the CDR3 is TGCGCCAGCAGGCTTGAGGGGGCGCAGTCCCACGAGCAGTACTTC.

This CDR3 reads CASSLDREGYIYEQYF. The CDR3 nucleotides are TGTGCCAGCAGCTTAGACCGGGAGGGCTATATATACGAGCAGTACTTC. This sequence joins TRBV7-9 and TRBJ2-7, with TRBD2 matching over 8 bases. This CDR3 is built from 16 residues. V was clipped by 1 base and J by 4 bases; unmatched bases: 9. The V gene's germline CDR1 is SEHNR and CDR2 FQNEAQ (reference sequence).

V and J are TRBV2 and TRBJ2-7; perhaps TRBD1 as D (6 bases). Germline-derived CDR1 and CDR2 are SNHLY and FYNNEI. The V and J ends lost 9 bases and 0 bases respectively, with 9 bases between them. The CDR3 totals 12 residues. In DNA form, the CDR3 reads TGTGCCAGTTCAGGGGACTCCTACGAGCAGTACTTC. This encodes CASSGDSYEQYF.

The gene calls are TRBV30 and TRBJ1-1, with 9 bases that match TRBD1. After removal of 3 bases from V and 6 bases from J, the junction contained 5 bases not matched to a gene. This CDR3 is 13 amino acids long. CDR1 GTSNPN and CDR2 SVGIG come from the germline V gene (reference sequence). This CDR3 reads CAWSRDRVSEAFF. CDR3 DNA: TGTGCCTGGAGCAGGGACAGGGTTTCTGAAGCTTTCTTT.

This clone was counted once. The rearrangement links TRBV9 to TRBJ1-3; no clear D. V was clipped by 2 bases and J by 0 bases, with 12 bases between them. Germline CDR1 reads SGDLS; CDR2 reads YYNGEE. The CDR3 sequence is 16 residues long. The CDR3 DNA follows: TGTGCCAGCAGCGTGACTGACCAAAGCTCTGGAAACACCATATATTTT. This sequence encodes CASSVTDQSSGNTIYF.

This clone was detected only once. The chain uses TRBV30 and TRBJ2-2; a weak D match, TRBD2 (6 bases). Per the germline V gene, CDR1 is GTSNPN and CDR2 is SVGIG (reference sequence). The CDR3 is made up of 15 amino acids. Trimming left V 0 bases short and J 3 bases short, with 11 bases between. The CDR3 sequence: CAWSVGWRDTGELFF. Here the CDR3 DNA reads TGTGCCTGGAGTGTAGGGTGGAGGGACACCGGGGAGCTGTTTTTT.

The J gene is TRBJ2-3, the V gene TRBV18, with 9 nucleotides matching TRBD2. The CDR3 length is 16 residues. Trimming took 4 bases from V and 4 from J; bases not matched to a gene: 9. Germline V lookup: CDR1 KGHSH, CDR2 LQKENI. Here the CDR3 reads CASSLLSGRNSDTQYF. The CDR3 DNA reads TGTGCCAGCTCACTTCTTAGCGGGAGAAACTCAGATACGCAGTATTTT.

V is TRBV7-8 and J is TRBJ1-2, with TRBD1 matching 8 bases. The CDR3 is made up of 15 amino acids. Unmatched junction bases numbered 12, after V lost 6 bases and J lost 6 bases. CDR1 and CDR2 from the germline V gene are SGHVS and FQNEAQ. CDR3 region: CASSSRTGSWDGYTF. CDR3 nucleotide sequence: TGTGCCAGCAGTTCTCGGACAGGGAGCTGGGATGGCTACACCTTC.

This clone was found a few times. This chain connects TRBV27 to TRBJ2-1; the match to TRBD2 covers 10 bases. V shed 8 bases, J shed 4 bases, and the junction held 8 bases outside the gene matches. The germline gives CDR1 MNHEY, CDR2 SMNVEV (reference sequence). The CDR3 is made up of 15 amino acids. The DNA for the CDR3 is TGTGCCAGCCGAAGGACTAGCGGCCAGTACAATGAGCAGTTCTTC. Translating it yields CASRRTSGQYNEQFF.

The rearrangement uses TRBV6-1 and TRBJ1-4; 9 bases match TRBD1. The CDR3 is 17 amino acids. From germline, CDR1 is MNHNS and CDR2 SASEGT. V was pared by 4 bases and J by 7 bases, with 13 bases of the junction left unmatched. The CDR3 nucleotides are TGTGCCAGCAGTGGGACAGGGGAGGTGCGGAGTAGTGAAAAACTGTTTTTT. As protein: CASSGTGEVRSSEKLFF.

The chain joins TRBV19 to TRBJ2-1; tentative D call: TRBD1 (6 bases). The CDR3 is 14 amino acids. V was shortened by 5 bases and J by 4 bases, with 12 bases between the two germline ends. Germline lookup yields CDR1 LNHDA and CDR2 SQIVND (reference sequence). The CDR3 sequence: CASSPGEGYNEQFF. CDR3 sequence (DNA): TGTGCCAGTAGTCCAGGGGAAGGGTACAATGAGCAGTTCTTC.

J is TRBJ1-2 and V is TRBV10-3; maybe TRBD1 (6 bases). The germline V gene has CDR1 ENHRY and CDR2 SYGVKD. This CDR3 is built from 13 residues. Between the trimmed V and J ends, which lost 8 bases and 4 bases, there was a span of 14 bases. The DNA for the CDR3 is TGTGCCATCGGAGAGGGGGAGCGCTATGGCTACACCTTC. Its protein is CAIGEGERYGYTF.